The 29 T cell receptor beta chains presented below share a single source sample, sequenced in a study of regulatory T cells in long-lasting Graves disease. Sequencing libraries for TCR beta were prepared with iRepertoire HTBI primers and Arm-PCR of CDR3 regions. One entry per CDR3 protein results from TCRdb running MiXCR on the multiplex PCR reads. The sample includes some 370,000 distinct CDR3 sequences, roughly 25% of them seen just once. Time point here: persistent/refractory GD, antithyroid drugs over 5 years with positive TRAb. TCR sequences were obtained from RNA taken from PBMCs. Sequenced here: peripheral blood mononuclear cells (PBMCs), sampled when the disease was refractory, from a patient treated with antithyroid drugs. These receptors all stem from a woman aged 40 to 50 with Graves disease.

This clonotype occurred a few times. A much more abundant neighbour one base away suggests this may be a read error. This chain connects TRBV6-2 or TRBV6-3 to TRBJ2-5; 8 bases line up with TRBD2. This CDR3 is 16 amino acids long. V shed 10 bases, J shed 4 bases, and the junction held 17 bases outside the gene matches. Germline V gene lookup returns CDR1 MNHEY and CDR2 SVGEGT. CDR3 region: CANRPWGAGVGETQYF. For the CDR3, the DNA is TGTGCCAACAGACCATGGGGAGCGGGAGTAGGAGAGACCCAGTACTTC.

In this sample, this clonotype turned up a few times. The chain carries TRBV12-5 and TRBJ1-1; 10 nucleotides line up with TRBD1. The CDR3 spans 15 residues. J lost 3 bases, V lost 4 bases, and 5 bases had no gene match. Germline V CDR1 and CDR2: LGHNT, FRNRAP. This chain's CDR3 is CASGSDRGRDTEAFF. DNA for the CDR3: TGTGCTAGTGGTTCTGACAGGGGGCGAGACACTGAAGCTTTCTTT.

For this clonotype: A single base separates this from a much larger clone, so it may be a read error. The genes are TRBV28 and TRBJ2-5; D is unclear. The CDR3 runs to 15 residues. Per germline, CDR1 MDHEN and CDR2 SYDVKM. V was trimmed by 2 bases and J by 2 bases, leaving 12 bases between them. CDR3 region: CASSLPRRNQETQYF. CDR3 coding DNA: TGTGCCAGCAGTTTACCCCGGAGAAATCAAGAGACCCAGTACTTC.

This clonotype occurred many times. V and J are TRBV20-1 and TRBJ2-5; D is unresolved. This CDR3 has 13 residues. With 0 bases removed from V and 2 bases from J, the gap between germline ends came to 7 bases. From germline, CDR1 is DFQATT and CDR2 SNEGSKA (reference sequence). The CDR3 region is CSARESTQETQYF. The CDR3 coding sequence is TGCAGTGCTAGAGAGTCAACTCAAGAGACCCAGTACTTC.

Many counts were recorded for this clonotype. The CDR3 bases are TGCAGTGCTAGGAGCACACCAACTAATGAAAAACTGTTTTTT. This translates into CSARSTPTNEKLFF. The chain is built from TRBV20-1 and TRBJ1-4; D is ambiguous. Trimming removed 3 bases at V and 0 bases at J, with 8 bases between. This CDR3 comprises 14 residues. Germline CDR1 and CDR2: DFQATT and SNEGSKA (reference sequence).

This clonotype was observed a few times. The chain combines TRBV29-1 with TRBJ1-5; 8 bases fit TRBD1. The CDR3 is 13 amino acids. The V gene end was trimmed by 4 bases and the J gene end by 3 bases; junction bases not matched to a gene: 2. In germline, CDR1 is SQVTM, CDR2 ANQGSEA. The CDR3 bases are TGCAGCGTTGGGGACAGGCACAATCAGCCCCAGCATTTT. It is translated as CSVGDRHNQPQHF.

This chain joins TRBV25-1 and TRBJ2-5, with D perhaps assigned TRBD1 or TRBD2 (5 bases each). Trimming shortened V by 6 bases and J by 4 bases, and 21 bases separated the two germline ends. The germline gives CDR1 MGHDK, CDR2 SYGVNS. This CDR3 comprises 16 residues. CDR3 amino acids: CASSDRLGGWGETQYF. DNA for the CDR3: TGTGCCAGCAGCGACAGACTCGGAGGATGGGGAGAGACCCAGTACTTC.

In this sample, this clonotype turned up many times. This chain uses TRBV10-3 with TRBJ2-2; no clear D gene. Germline CDR1 reads ENHRY; CDR2 reads SYGVKD. CDR3 length: 17 residues. The V gene lost 3 bases and the J gene lost 3 bases, with 17 bases spanning the gap. This chain's CDR3 is CAISERVWKTDTGELFF. In DNA form, the CDR3 reads TGTGCCATCAGTGAACGGGTTTGGAAAACCGACACCGGGGAGCTGTTTTTT.

This rearrangement joins TRBV19 to TRBJ1-1; perhaps TRBD1 as D (6 bases). Trimming stripped 6 bases from V and 5 bases from J, with 16 bases between. This CDR3 has 14 amino acids. CDR1 LNHDA and CDR2 SQIVND come from the germline V gene (reference sequence). The CDR3 coding sequence is TGTGCCAGTAGCTGGACCGCCCAGGGGACTGAAGCTTTCTTT. Protein product: CASSWTAQGTEAFF.

This clonotype was seen a handful of times. The rearrangement links TRBV5-1 to TRBJ1-1; no firm D call. The CDR3 extends over 13 amino acids. Trimming cost V 2 bases and J 6 bases, with 11 bases left between them. Germline loops: CDR1 SGHRS, CDR2 YFSETQ. The CDR3 DNA follows: TGCGCCAGCAGCTTATTACCGGGGTCTGAAGCTTTCTTT. This sequence encodes CASSLLPGSEAFF.

This clonotype was detected once. The chain is built from TRBV28 and TRBJ1-5, with no clear D. This CDR3 spans 15 amino acids. The ends were cut back, 8 bases at V and 7 bases at J, with 21 bases in the middle. Germline lookup yields CDR1 MDHEN and CDR2 SYDVKM. CDR3 nucleotide sequence: TGTGCCAGCGTTAGTTCCCAGGAGGTAGAGCAGCCCCAGCATTTT. Amino acid sequence: CASVSSQEVEQPQHF.

This clonotype was picked up a small number of times. V usage is TRBV19 and J usage is TRBJ2-7, with D tentatively TRBD1 or TRBD2 (5 bases each). V lost 4 bases, J lost 4 bases, and 14 bases lay in between. CDR3 length: 14 amino acids. The germline gives CDR1 LNHDA, CDR2 SQIVND (reference sequence). This chain's CDR3 is CASSNRDRLYEQYF. CDR3 DNA: TGTGCCAGTAGTAACCGGGACCGGCTATACGAGCAGTACTTC.

This clonotype appeared many times. This chain connects TRBV15 to TRBJ1-5; D is uncertain. V was clipped by 0 bases and J by 2 bases, with 8 bases between them. Germline V CDR1 and CDR2: LNHNV, YYDKDF (reference sequence). CDR3 size: 15 residues. CDR3 residues: CATSREDLGNQPQHF. The CDR3 DNA is TGTGCCACCAGCAGAGAGGACTTGGGCAATCAGCCCCAGCATTTT.

This clonotype was detected a few times. V gene TRBV20-1 combines with J gene TRBJ1-6; D might be TRBD1 (5 bases). V lost 4 bases to trimming and J lost 6 bases, with 13 bases between them. Germline assignment: CDR1 DFQATT and CDR2 SNEGSKA (reference sequence). The CDR3 has 14 amino acids. The CDR3 region is CSAISGTGNSPLHF. The CDR3 DNA follows: TGCAGTGCTATATCCGGGACGGGTAATTCACCCCTCCACTTT.

This clonotype occurred many times. The V gene is TRBV12-3 or TRBV12-4, the J gene TRBJ2-7; no definite D call. The ends were cut back, 7 bases at V and 3 bases at J, with 7 bases in the middle. This CDR3 has 11 amino acids. This chain's CDR3 is CASTANYEQYF. The CDR3 bases are TGTGCCAGCACGGCCAACTACGAGCAGTACTTC.

This clonotype was recorded at least ten times. The genes are TRBV27 and TRBJ2-7, with D possibly TRBD2 on 5 matching bases. Germline values: CDR1 MNHEY, CDR2 SMNVEV (reference sequence). The CDR3 has 15 residues. The V and J ends lost 6 bases and 2 bases respectively, with 17 bases between them. CDR3 in DNA: TGTGCCAGCAGAACCCTCGGCGAACTAGCCTACGAGCAGTACTTC. This sequence encodes CASRTLGELAYEQYF.

The V call is TRBV7-6, the J call TRBJ2-7, with 9 nucleotides matching TRBD2. Losses at the gene ends were 4 bases for V and 12 bases for J; bases not matched to a gene: 7. This CDR3 region has 12 residues. CDR1 SGHVS and CDR2 FNYEAQ come from the germline V gene. CDR3 in amino acids: CASSSLLAGRYF. CDR3 nucleotides: TGTGCCAGCAGCTCCCTTCTAGCGGGACGGTACTTC.

This clonotype was detected only a few times. A much larger clone is a single base away; this may be a read error. This rearrangement joins TRBV25-1 to TRBJ1-5, with a tentative D call TRBD1 (5 bases). V dropped 2 bases and J dropped 1 base, with 6 bases sitting between them. From germline, CDR1 is MGHDK and CDR2 SYGVNS. CDR3 size: 14 residues. The CDR3 spells CASSEQGSNQPQHF. CDR3 DNA sequence: TGTGCCAGCAGTGAACAGGGAAGCAATCAGCCCCAGCATTTT. Full variable domain (missing parts from reference TRBV25-1 and TRBJ1-5): EADIYQTPRYLVIGTGKKITLECSQTMGHDKMYWYQQDPGMELHLIHYSYGVNSTEKGDLSSESTVSRIRTEHFPLTLESARPSHTSQYLCASSEQGSNQPQHFGDGTRLSIL.

V usage is TRBV4-1 and J usage is TRBJ2-7, with a possible D match to TRBD1 (6 bases). This CDR3 comprises 15 residues. The V and J ends lost 0 bases and 3 bases respectively, with 12 bases between them. CDR1 and CDR2 (germline): MGHRA, YSYEKL. The CDR3 loop reads CASSQDRGTGYEQYF. The CDR3 nucleotides are TGCGCCAGCAGCCAAGATAGGGGGACCGGCTACGAGCAGTACTTC.

This clonotype appeared a few times. The rearrangement joins TRBV3-1 to TRBJ2-2; no firm D call. Germline lookup yields CDR1 LGHDT and CDR2 YNNKEL (reference sequence). The CDR3 length is 14 residues. Trimming removed 0 bases from V and 2 bases from J, with 4 bases in between. The CDR3 protein is CASSQDRNTGELFF. The CDR3 nucleotides read TGTGCCAGCAGCCAAGACAGAAACACCGGGGAGCTGTTTTTT.

There are a few counts of this clonotype. The V gene is TRBV7-9, the J gene TRBJ2-2; the D gene could be TRBD1 or TRBD2 (6 bases each). In germline, CDR1 is SEHNR, CDR2 FQNEAQ (reference sequence). The CDR3 extends over 14 amino acids. V lost 5 bases and J 7 bases, leaving 14 bases between the germline ends. CDR3: CASSGVGGGGELFF. The CDR3, as DNA: TGTGCCAGCAGCGGTGTCGGGGGCGGCGGGGAGCTGTTTTTT.

There are a few counts of this clonotype. The J gene is TRBJ2-2, the V gene TRBV19; 11 bases agree with TRBD1. Losses at the gene ends were 7 bases for V and 3 bases for J; bases not matched to a gene: 10. Germline values: CDR1 LNHDA, CDR2 SQIVND (reference sequence). The CDR3 is 17 residues long. The CDR3 bases are TGTGCCAGTACCCCCGGGACAGGGGGTGTTTACACCGGGGAGCTGTTTTTT. This codes for CASTPGTGGVYTGELFF.

This chain links TRBV4-1 with TRBJ1-1; 9 bases are a match to TRBD1. V shed 4 bases, J shed 5 bases, and the junction held 5 bases outside the gene matches. Germline V CDR1 and CDR2: MGHRA, YSYEKL. This CDR3 spans 14 amino acids. The CDR3 nucleotides are TGCGCCAGCAGCCTCCGGGACAGGGTTACTGAAGCTTTCTTT. Translating it yields CASSLRDRVTEAFF.

There are a few counts of this clonotype. This chain joins TRBV7-9 and TRBJ1-1; tentatively, D is TRBD1 (5 bases). The CDR3 has 15 residues. Trimming pared 7 bases from V and 4 bases from J, leaving 19 bases between. Germline-derived CDR1 and CDR2 are SEHNR and FQNEAQ (reference sequence). The DNA of the CDR3 is TGTGCCAGCACCAAACTGGCGGGGGTGGGCACTGAAGCTTTCTTT. As protein: CASTKLAGVGTEAFF. Looking up the rest from reference TRBV7-9 and TRBJ1-1 gives the full variable domain: DTGVSQNPRHKITKRGQNVTFRCDPISEHNRLYWYRQTLGQGPEFLTYFQNEAQLEKSRLLSDRFSAERPKGSFSTLEIQRTEQGDSAMYLCASTKLAGVGTEAFFGQGTRLTVV.

The V gene is TRBV10-3, the J gene TRBJ2-7; D is ambiguous. Germline V gene data show CDR1 as ENHRY and CDR2 as SYGVKD. The CDR3 has 13 residues. V was shortened by 10 bases and J by 2 bases, with 15 bases between the two germline ends. The CDR3 nucleotides are TGTGCCACCGCTGACTCGAGAGCCTACGAGCAGTACTTC. Translated: CATADSRAYEQYF.

The table lists this clonotype with many counts. The chain recombines TRBV12-3 or TRBV12-4 with TRBJ2-7, with D tentatively TRBD1 (6 bases). V lost 5 bases to trimming and J lost 1 base, with 15 bases between them. The CDR3 covers 15 residues. The DNA of the CDR3 is TGTGCCAGCAGTCCCACAGGGTTGCCGTCCTACGAGCAGTACTTC. It is translated as CASSPTGLPSYEQYF.

On this clonotype: A read error may be the cause here, since a much bigger clone is one base away. The V call is TRBV12-3 or TRBV12-4, the J call TRBJ2-7; either TRBD1 or TRBD2 may supply D (6 bases each). CDR3 length: 15 residues. Trimming removed 5 bases at V and 6 bases at J, with 20 bases between. This CDR3 is CASSRTGLGAGEQYF. CDR3 sequence (DNA): TGTGCCAGCAGTAGAACGGGACTGGGGGCAGGCGAGCAGTACTTC.

V gene TRBV29-1 combines with J gene TRBJ2-1, with TRBD2 matching 9 bases. Unmatched junction bases numbered 17, after V lost 6 bases and J lost 8 bases. This CDR3 has 16 residues. Germline CDR1 SQVTM, CDR2 ANQGSEA. This chain's CDR3 is CSVPIPGSGSIDEQFF. DNA for the CDR3: TGCAGCGTCCCTATCCCGGGTAGCGGGAGTATCGATGAGCAGTTCTTC.

V is TRBV28 and J is TRBJ2-1; 14 bases agree with TRBD2. The CDR3 is 18 amino acids. V lost 5 bases and J lost 8; bases outside the gene matches: 14. Germline CDR1 is MDHEN and CDR2 is SYDVKM. The CDR3 protein is CASSRFLGGTSGSHEQFF. The CDR3 region has the DNA TGTGCCAGCAGTCGCTTCTTGGGGGGGACTAGCGGGAGCCATGAGCAGTTCTTC.